The T cell receptor (beta chain) under discussion was sequenced for a study of resident and recirculating memory T cells in vitiligo. CDR3 length equals 12 residues. The V gene's germline CDR1 is SNHLY and CDR2 FYNNEI. V was pared by 6 bases and J by 18 bases, with 10 bases of the junction left unmatched. No vitiligo treatment was given during the prior three months. This clone is labeled as medium-sized. Assay: immunoSEQ multiplex PCR; the TCRdb copy retains only in-frame clones and omits some. The sample holds 40,000 to 45,000 clones, around 90% seen once. The sample taken for sequencing was blood. This receptor was identified in a male donor with vitiligo. This chain connects TRBV2 to TRBJ1-6; 8 positions agree with TRBD1. The CDR3 bases are TGTGCCAGCAGGGGGACAGGATCCCTTCCCCACTTT. Protein sequence: CASRGTGSLPHF.